The following is a TCR beta chain sequence with its context. The antigen remains unidentified. The entry originates in a study of early T cells in non-severe SARS-CoV-2 infection. Study in general: Sequencing input comprised bulk RNA from unsorted whole blood; chain pairing was not available.

CDR1 is LGHNT and CDR2 is FRNRAP in the germline V gene. V was shortened by 3 bases and J by 2 bases, with 4 bases between the two germline ends. The CDR3 consists of 13 residues. Individual cDNA molecules carried attached unique molecular identifiers. TCRdb recomputed calls from the 5' RACE reads with MiXCR, one row per CDR3 protein. The sample lists around 63,000 distinct CDR3 sequences, 10% to 15% occurring once. Study-wide findings and caveats: VDJdb matching, biased toward anti-spike CD8 responses, missed private and CD4 specificities.

V is TRBV12-5 and J is TRBJ2-2; no reliable D call. This TCR was sampled from an adult who was a healthcare worker with PCR-confirmed SARS-CoV-2 infection or an uninfected control (not recorded which). The sequenced material came from whole blood. CDR3 bases: TGTGCTAGTGGTTTCCACAACACCGGGGAGCTGTTTTTT. Protein product: CASGFHNTGELFF. The whole variable domain, filled in from reference TRBV12-5 and TRBJ2-2, reads DARVTQTPRHKVTEMGQEVTMRCQPILGHNTVFWYRQTMMQGLELLAYFRNRAPLDDSGMPKDRFSAEMPDATLATLKIQPSEPRDSAVYFCASGFHNTGELFFGEGSRLTVL.